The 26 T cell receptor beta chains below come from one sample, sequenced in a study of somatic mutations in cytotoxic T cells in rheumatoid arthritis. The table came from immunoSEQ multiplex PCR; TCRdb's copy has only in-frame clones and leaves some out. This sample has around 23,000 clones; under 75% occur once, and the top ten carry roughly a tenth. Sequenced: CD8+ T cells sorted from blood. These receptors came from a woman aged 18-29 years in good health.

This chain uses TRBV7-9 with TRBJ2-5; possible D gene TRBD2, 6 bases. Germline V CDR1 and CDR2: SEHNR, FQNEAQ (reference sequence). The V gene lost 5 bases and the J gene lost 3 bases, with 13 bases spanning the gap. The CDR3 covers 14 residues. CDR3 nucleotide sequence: TGTGCCAGCAGCGGGGGGACTGCCAAAGAGACCCAGTACTTC. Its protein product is CASSGGTAKETQYF.

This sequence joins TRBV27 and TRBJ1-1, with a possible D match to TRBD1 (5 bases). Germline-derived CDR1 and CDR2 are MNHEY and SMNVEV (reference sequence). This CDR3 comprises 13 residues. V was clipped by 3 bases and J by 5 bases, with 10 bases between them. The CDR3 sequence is CASSLWEGTEAFF. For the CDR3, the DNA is TGTGCCAGCAGTTTGTGGGAGGGGACTGAAGCTTTCTTT.

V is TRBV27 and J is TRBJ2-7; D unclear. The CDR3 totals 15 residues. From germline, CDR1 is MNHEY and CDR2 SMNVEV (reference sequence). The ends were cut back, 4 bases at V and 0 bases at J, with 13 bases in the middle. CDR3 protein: CASSSGVGASYEQYF. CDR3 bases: TGTGCCAGCAGTTCCGGCGTTGGTGCCTCCTACGAGCAGTACTTC.

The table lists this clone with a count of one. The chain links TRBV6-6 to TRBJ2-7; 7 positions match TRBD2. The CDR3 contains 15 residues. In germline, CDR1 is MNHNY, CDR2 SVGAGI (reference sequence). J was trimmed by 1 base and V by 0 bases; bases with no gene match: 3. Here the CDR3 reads CASSYSTSPSYEQYV. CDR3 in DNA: TGTGCCAGCAGTTACTCGACTAGCCCGTCCTACGAGCAGTACGTC.

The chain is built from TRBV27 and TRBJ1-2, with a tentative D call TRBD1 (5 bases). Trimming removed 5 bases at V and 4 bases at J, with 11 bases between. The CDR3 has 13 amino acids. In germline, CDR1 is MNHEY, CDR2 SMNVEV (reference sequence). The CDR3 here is CASSPGHPYGYTF. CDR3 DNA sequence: TGTGCCAGCAGTCCAGGACACCCCTATGGCTACACCTTC.

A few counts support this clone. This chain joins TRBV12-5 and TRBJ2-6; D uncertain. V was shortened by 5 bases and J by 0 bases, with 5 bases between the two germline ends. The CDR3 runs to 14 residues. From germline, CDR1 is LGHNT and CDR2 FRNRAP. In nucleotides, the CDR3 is TGTGCTAGTGGTCCCCACTCTGGGGCCAACGTCCTGACTTTC. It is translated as CASGPHSGANVLTF.

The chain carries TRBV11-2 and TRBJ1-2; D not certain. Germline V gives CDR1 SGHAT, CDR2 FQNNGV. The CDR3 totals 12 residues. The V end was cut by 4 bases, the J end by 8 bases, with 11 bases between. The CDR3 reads CASSSPRRGYTF. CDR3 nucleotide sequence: TGTGCCAGCAGCTCCCCCCGAAGGGGCTACACCTTC.

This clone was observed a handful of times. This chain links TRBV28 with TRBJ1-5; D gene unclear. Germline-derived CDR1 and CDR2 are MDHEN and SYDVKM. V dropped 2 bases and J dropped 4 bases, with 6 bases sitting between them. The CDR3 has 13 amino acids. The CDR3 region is CASSLGANQPQHF. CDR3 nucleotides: TGTGCCAGCAGTTTAGGAGCAAATCAGCCCCAGCATTTT.

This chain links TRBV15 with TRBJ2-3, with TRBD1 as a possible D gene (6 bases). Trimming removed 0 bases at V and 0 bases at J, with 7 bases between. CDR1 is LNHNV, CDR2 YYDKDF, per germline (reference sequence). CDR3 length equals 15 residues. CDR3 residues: CATSREGASTDTQYF. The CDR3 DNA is TGTGCCACCAGCAGAGAGGGGGCTAGCACAGATACGCAGTATTTT.

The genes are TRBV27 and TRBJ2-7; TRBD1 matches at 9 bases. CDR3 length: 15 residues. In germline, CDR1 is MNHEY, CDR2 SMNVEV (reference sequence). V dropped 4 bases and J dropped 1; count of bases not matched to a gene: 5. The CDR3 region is CASSSRDRASYEQYF. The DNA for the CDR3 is TGTGCCAGCAGTTCCCGGGACAGGGCATCCTACGAGCAGTACTTC.

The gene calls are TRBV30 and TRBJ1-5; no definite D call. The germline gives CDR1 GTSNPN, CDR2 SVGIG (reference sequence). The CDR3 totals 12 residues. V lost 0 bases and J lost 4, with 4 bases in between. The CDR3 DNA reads TGTGCCTGGAGTGTGGGGAATCAGCCCCAGCATTTT. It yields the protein CAWSVGNQPQHF. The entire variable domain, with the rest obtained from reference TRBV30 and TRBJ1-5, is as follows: SQTIHQWPATLVQPVGSPLSLECTVEGTSNPNLYWYRQAAGRGLQLLFYSVGIGQISSEVPQNLSASRPQDRQFILSSKKLLLSDSGFYLCAWSVGNQPQHFGDGTRLSIL.

The CDR3 loop reads CASSLGEETQYF. Written as DNA, the CDR3 is TGTGCCAGCAGCTTAGGGGAAGAGACCCAGTACTTC. The rearrangement joins TRBV11-2 to TRBJ2-5; no reliable D call. This CDR3 has 12 amino acids. Germline CDR1 and CDR2: SGHAT and FQNNGV. V was cut by 1 base and J by 3 bases, with 3 bases left in between. Looking up the rest from reference TRBV11-2 and TRBJ2-5 gives the full variable domain: EAGVAQSPRYKIIEKRQSVAFWCNPISGHATLYWYQQILGQGPKLLIQFQNNGVVDDSQLPKDRFSAERLKGVDSTLKIQPAKLEDSAVYLCASSLGEETQYFGPGTRLLVL.

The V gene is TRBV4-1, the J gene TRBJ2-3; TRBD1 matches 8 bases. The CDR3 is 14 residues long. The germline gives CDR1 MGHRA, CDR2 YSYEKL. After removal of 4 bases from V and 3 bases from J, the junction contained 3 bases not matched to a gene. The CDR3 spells CASSLRTGTDTQYF. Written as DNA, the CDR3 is TGCGCCAGCAGCCTCCGGACAGGGACAGATACGCAGTATTTT.

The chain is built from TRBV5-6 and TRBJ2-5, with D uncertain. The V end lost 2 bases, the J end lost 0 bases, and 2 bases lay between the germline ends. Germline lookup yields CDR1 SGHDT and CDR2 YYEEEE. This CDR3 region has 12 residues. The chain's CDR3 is CASSLNQETQYF. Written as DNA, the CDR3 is TGTGCCAGCAGCTTAAACCAAGAGACCCAGTACTTC.

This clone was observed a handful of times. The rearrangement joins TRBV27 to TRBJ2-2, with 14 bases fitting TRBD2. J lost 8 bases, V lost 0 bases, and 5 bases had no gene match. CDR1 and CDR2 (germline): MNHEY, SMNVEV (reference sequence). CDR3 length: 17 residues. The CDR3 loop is CASSLSGTSGSRGELFF. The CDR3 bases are TGTGCCAGCAGTTTATCGGGGACTAGCGGGAGTCGAGGGGAGCTGTTTTTT.

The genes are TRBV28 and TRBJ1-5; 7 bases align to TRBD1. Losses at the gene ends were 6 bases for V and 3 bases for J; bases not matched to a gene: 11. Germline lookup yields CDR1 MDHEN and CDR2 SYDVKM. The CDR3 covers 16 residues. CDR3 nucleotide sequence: TGTGCCAGCAGGGGGAGGGGACAGTGGGTCAATCAGCCCCAGCATTTT. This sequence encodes CASRGRGQWVNQPQHF.

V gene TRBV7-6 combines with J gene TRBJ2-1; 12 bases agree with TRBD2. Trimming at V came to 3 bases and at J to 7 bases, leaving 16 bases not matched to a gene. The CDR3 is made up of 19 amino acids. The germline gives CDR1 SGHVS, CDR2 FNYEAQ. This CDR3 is CASSFILASGGAKMNEQFF. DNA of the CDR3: TGTGCCAGCAGCTTCATTCTCGCTAGCGGGGGGGCAAAAATGAATGAGCAGTTCTTC.

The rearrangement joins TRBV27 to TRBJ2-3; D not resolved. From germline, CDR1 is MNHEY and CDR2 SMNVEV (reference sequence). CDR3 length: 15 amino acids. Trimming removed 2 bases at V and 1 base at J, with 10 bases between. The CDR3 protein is CASSLIARGTDTQYF. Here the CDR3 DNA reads TGTGCCAGCAGTTTAATCGCTAGGGGCACAGATACGCAGTATTTT.

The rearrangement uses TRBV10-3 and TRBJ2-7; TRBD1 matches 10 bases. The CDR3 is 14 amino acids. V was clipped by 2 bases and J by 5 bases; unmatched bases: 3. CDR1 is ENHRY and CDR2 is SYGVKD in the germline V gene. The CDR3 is CAISEGTGVHEQYF. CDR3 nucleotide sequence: TGTGCCATCAGTGAGGGGACAGGGGTCCACGAGCAGTACTTC.

The CDR3 here is CASSLFRGDHTGELFF. The DNA of the CDR3 is TGTGCCAGCAGTTTATTTAGGGGGGACCACACCGGGGAGCTGTTTTTT. The rearrangement uses TRBV28 and TRBJ2-2; D may be TRBD1 or TRBD2 (6 bases each). CDR3 length: 16 amino acids. Germline V lookup: CDR1 MDHEN, CDR2 SYDVKM. With 1 base removed from V and 3 bases from J, the gap between germline ends came to 12 bases.

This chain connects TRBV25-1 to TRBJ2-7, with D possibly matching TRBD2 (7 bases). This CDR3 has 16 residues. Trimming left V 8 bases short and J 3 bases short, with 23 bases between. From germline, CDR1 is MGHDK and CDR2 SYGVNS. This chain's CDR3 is CASPIPHREGDYEQYV. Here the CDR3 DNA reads TGTGCCAGCCCGATCCCCCACAGGGAGGGGGACTACGAGCAGTACGTC.

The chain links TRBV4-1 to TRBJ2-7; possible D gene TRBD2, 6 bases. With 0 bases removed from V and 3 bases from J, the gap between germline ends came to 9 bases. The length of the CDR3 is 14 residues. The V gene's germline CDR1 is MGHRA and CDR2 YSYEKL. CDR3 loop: CASSQDLDYYEQYF. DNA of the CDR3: TGCGCCAGCAGCCAAGATTTGGACTACTACGAGCAGTACTTC.

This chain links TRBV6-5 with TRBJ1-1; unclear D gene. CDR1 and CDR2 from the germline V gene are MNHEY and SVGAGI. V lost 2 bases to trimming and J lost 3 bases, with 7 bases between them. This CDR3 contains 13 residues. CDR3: CASSYRQDTEAFF. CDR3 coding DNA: TGTGCCAGCAGTTACAGGCAGGACACTGAAGCTTTCTTT.

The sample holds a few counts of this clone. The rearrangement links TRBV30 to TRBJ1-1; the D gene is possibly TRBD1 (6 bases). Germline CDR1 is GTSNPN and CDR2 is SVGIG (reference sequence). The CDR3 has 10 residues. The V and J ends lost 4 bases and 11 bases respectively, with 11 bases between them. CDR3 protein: CAWKGGRAFF. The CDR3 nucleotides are TGTGCCTGGAAGGGGGGACGGGCTTTCTTT.

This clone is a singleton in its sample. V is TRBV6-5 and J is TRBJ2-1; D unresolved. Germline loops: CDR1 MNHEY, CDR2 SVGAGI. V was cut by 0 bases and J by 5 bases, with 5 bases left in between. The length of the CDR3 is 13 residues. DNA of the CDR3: TGTGCCAGCAGTTACTCGCTCGACAATGAGCAGTTCTTC. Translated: CASSYSLDNEQFF.

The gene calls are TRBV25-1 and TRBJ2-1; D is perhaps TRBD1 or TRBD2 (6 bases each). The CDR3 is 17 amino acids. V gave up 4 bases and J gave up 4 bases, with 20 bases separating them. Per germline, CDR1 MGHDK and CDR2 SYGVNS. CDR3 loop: CASSVRRAAGDYNEQFF. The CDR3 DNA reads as TGTGCCAGCAGTGTAAGGAGGGCGGCAGGGGATTACAATGAGCAGTTCTTC.